Shown below are 20 T cell receptor beta chains from a single sample sequenced in a study of Graves' ophthalmopathy and Graves' hyperthyroidism. Amplification from RNA transcripts yielded the TCR beta CDR3 regions. RT-PCR with HTBI primers came first, then second-round multiplex PCR. TCRdb used MiXCR to reprocess the multiplex PCR reads, holding one entry per CDR3 protein. The table includes around 1.1 million distinct CDR3 sequences, about 38% detected once. Sequencing input: peripheral blood or thyroid tissue (not recorded which). The receptor source for this set is an adult man with Graves' hyperthyroidism.

The chain has TRBV25-1 and TRBJ1-5; D is unclear. The CDR3 spans 14 residues. V was clipped by 8 bases and J by 1 base, with 12 bases between them. Looked up from germline, CDR1 is MGHDK and CDR2 is SYGVNS. The CDR3 DNA follows: TGTGCCAGCCAAGATCGGGGAAGCAATCAGCCCCAGCATTTT. It codes for CASQDRGSNQPQHF.

Points on this clonotype: One junction end does not reproduce the germline sequence, and a read error may be involved. V and J are TRBV10-3 and TRBJ2-7, with 12 bases lining up with TRBD2. CDR1 is ENHRY, CDR2 SYGVKD, per germline. CDR3 length: 16 residues. The CDR3 region has the DNA TGTGCCAGCAGTGCCCGTACTAGCGGGAGGTCCTACGAGCAGTACTTC. It codes for CASSARTSGRSYEQYF.

The V and J genes are TRBV13 and TRBJ2-7; no clear D gene. CDR3 size: 15 residues. V gave up 4 bases and J gave up 1 base, with 14 bases separating them. The germline V gene has CDR1 PRHDT and CDR2 FYEKMQ (reference sequence). The CDR3 region is CASSSYRTVSYEQYF. In nucleotides, the CDR3 is TGTGCCAGCAGCTCGTATAGAACAGTATCCTACGAGCAGTACTTC.

This clonotype has only a few counts. The chain couples TRBV20-1 to TRBJ1-4, with D unclear. The V end lost 3 bases, the J end lost 4 bases, and 21 bases lay between the germline ends. The CDR3 length is 17 residues. Germline CDR1 DFQATT, CDR2 SNEGSKA (reference sequence). The CDR3 nucleotides are TGCAGTGCTAGTTTAGTTTCAAGGGATCTATTTAATGAAAAACTGTTTTTT. Its translation: CSASLVSRDLFNEKLFF.

The CDR3 DNA follows: TGTGCCAGCAGCCAGTACGAATGGGGGAGTAGGCAAGAGACCCAGTACTTC. It yields the protein CASSQYEWGSRQETQYF. This chain uses TRBV9 with TRBJ2-5, with D perhaps matching TRBD1 or TRBD2 (5 bases each). Trimming removed 4 bases from V and 2 bases from J, with 21 bases in between. Per germline, CDR1 SGDLS and CDR2 YYNGEE. The CDR3 consists of 17 residues.

The sample holds one count of this clonotype. One end of the junction varies from germline; a read error may be responsible. The chain carries TRBV20-1 and TRBJ2-5, with D perhaps TRBD1 (6 bases). The CDR3 runs to 12 residues. Per germline, CDR1 DFQATT and CDR2 SNEGSKA (reference sequence). CDR3 protein: CSARAGVETLYF. The CDR3 nucleotides read TGCAGTGCTAGAGCAGGGGTAGAGACCCTGTACTTC.

This clonotype was seen repeatedly, ten times or more. The chain links TRBV12-3 or TRBV12-4 to TRBJ2-7; possible D gene TRBD2, 5 bases. CDR3 length: 12 residues. Between the trimmed V and J ends, which lost 9 bases and 3 bases, there was a span of 12 bases. CDR3 bases: TGTGCCAGTAGTACCGGGATCTACGAGCAGTACTTC. It codes for CASSTGIYEQYF.

This clonotype was observed a handful of times. This rearrangement joins TRBV6-2 or TRBV6-3 to TRBJ2-7; 11 bases are a match to TRBD2. CDR3 length: 13 amino acids. CDR1 is MNHEY and CDR2 is SVGEGT in the germline V gene. J lost 8 bases, V lost 2 bases, and 2 bases had no gene match. The CDR3 reads CASSYGTSGQQYF. The CDR3 coding sequence is TGTGCCAGCAGTTACGGGACTAGCGGACAGCAGTACTTC.

The V gene is TRBV7-3, the J gene TRBJ1-5; 9 bases agree with TRBD1. This CDR3 region has 13 residues. The V gene's germline CDR1 is SGHTA and CDR2 FQGTGA. V lost 8 bases to trimming and J lost 11 bases; unmatched junction nucleotides: 10. DNA for the CDR3: TGTGCCAGCGTAGTACAGGGGGCTGGGACCCAGCATTTT. Translating gives CASVVQGAGTQHF.

This clonotype was counted ten times or more. This rearrangement joins TRBV25-1 to TRBJ1-5; D is undetermined. Germline CDR1 reads MGHDK; CDR2 reads SYGVNS. The V end was cut by 6 bases, the J end by 6 bases, with 15 bases between. The CDR3 is 14 residues long. CDR3 region: CASSLRGSGQPQHF. CDR3 nucleotide sequence: TGTGCCAGCAGCCTCCGGGGTTCGGGTCAGCCCCAGCATTTT.

In its sample, this clonotype was seen many times. This sequence joins TRBV29-1 and TRBJ2-7; no clear D. From germline, CDR1 is SQVTM and CDR2 ANQGSEA. V lost 6 bases to trimming and J lost 2 bases, with 20 bases between them. The CDR3 has 15 residues. DNA for the CDR3: TGCAGCGTCGTCCTTACAAAGACAAGTACCTACGAGCAGTACTTC. This sequence encodes CSVVLTKTSTYEQYF.

The chain carries TRBV7-9 and TRBJ2-2; TRBD1 agrees at 7 bases. CDR1 and CDR2 from the germline V gene are SEHNR and FQNEAQ (reference sequence). Trimming removed 4 bases from V and 5 bases from J; junction bases left unmatched: 7. The CDR3 has 15 amino acids. Here the CDR3 reads CASSSFDRVTGELFF. DNA of the CDR3: TGTGCCAGCAGCTCATTCGACAGGGTGACCGGGGAGCTGTTTTTT.

In DNA form, the CDR3 reads TGTGCCAGCAGGGGATCCCTCAATCAGCCCCAGCATTTT. It is translated as CASRGSLNQPQHF. This rearrangement joins TRBV6-5 to TRBJ1-5; D gene ambiguous. The CDR3 is 13 amino acids. Trimming took 6 bases from V and 3 from J, leaving 9 bases between them. CDR1 MNHEY and CDR2 SVGAGI come from the germline V gene.

This chain links TRBV7-8 with TRBJ2-3; possible D gene TRBD2, 6 bases. From germline, CDR1 is SGHVS and CDR2 FQNEAQ. The CDR3 is 16 residues long. V shed 2 bases and J shed 2 bases, with 14 bases lying between them. The CDR3 loop reads CASSLSSGADTDTQYF. The CDR3 DNA sequence: TGTGCCAGCAGCTTATCATCGGGAGCCGACACAGATACGCAGTATTTT.

This clonotype was found many times. V usage is TRBV7-2 and J usage is TRBJ2-2, with 10 bases identical to TRBD1. V was pared by 5 bases and J by 7 bases, with 10 bases of the junction left unmatched. Looked up from germline, CDR1 is SGHTA and CDR2 is FQGNSA. CDR3 size: 16 residues. For the CDR3, the DNA is TGTGCCAGCAGCCCGGCCCCGGGACAGGGGATCGGGGAGCTGTTTTTT. Translation gives CASSPAPGQGIGELFF.

The chain couples TRBV10-3 to TRBJ2-2; D assignment may be TRBD1 or TRBD2 (5 bases each). CDR3 length: 16 amino acids. Germline CDR1 and CDR2: ENHRY and SYGVKD. Trimming cost V 0 bases and J 1 base, with 9 bases left between them. The CDR3 here is CAISESGALNTGELFF. The CDR3 DNA sequence: TGTGCCATCAGTGAGTCCGGGGCTTTGAACACCGGGGAGCTGTTTTTT.

CDR3 nucleotides: TGCAGTGTCCCGACTAGCGACCAAGAGACCCAGTACTTC. It is translated as CSVPTSDQETQYF. This chain joins TRBV20-1 and TRBJ2-5; 8 nucleotides align to TRBD2. CDR3 length equals 13 residues. V lost 7 bases, J lost 0 bases, and 4 bases stayed unmatched. Germline V gene data show CDR1 as DFQATT and CDR2 as SNEGSKA (reference sequence).

This clonotype occurred many times. V and J are TRBV11-2 and TRBJ2-7, with 12 bases aligning to TRBD2. This CDR3 has 15 amino acids. The junction had 3 bases not matched to a gene; V was cut back by 3 bases and J by 3 bases. CDR1 and CDR2 (germline): SGHAT, FQNNGV. The CDR3 spells CASSLTTSGSYEQYF. In DNA form, the CDR3 reads TGTGCCAGCAGCTTGACGACTAGCGGGAGCTACGAGCAGTACTTC.

This clonotype was detected only a few times. The chain is built from TRBV10-3 and TRBJ1-5; D is uncertain. Looked up from germline, CDR1 is ENHRY and CDR2 is SYGVKD. The CDR3 is 15 amino acids. Deletions cut 0 bases from V and 2 bases from J, with 8 bases between. CDR3 DNA sequence: TGTGCCATCAGTGAGTCGGGTGTTGGCAATCAGCCCCAGCATTTT. It translates to CAISESGVGNQPQHF.

This clonotype has at least ten counts. This rearrangement joins TRBV11-2 to TRBJ1-1; 10 bases fit TRBD1. The V segment lost 5 bases and the J segment 5 bases; nucleotides outside the gene matches: 8. This CDR3 contains 15 residues. Germline lookup yields CDR1 SGHAT and CDR2 FQNNGV. The CDR3: CASSTWTGGWTEAFF. The DNA of the CDR3 is TGTGCCAGCAGCACCTGGACAGGGGGATGGACTGAAGCTTTCTTT.